Presented here are 10 T cell receptor beta chains from one specimen sequenced in a study of beta chain features in type 1 diabetes. The authors reverse transcribed all of the isolated RNA, so sequencing captured expressed TCRB transcripts. Data came from immunoSEQ multiplex PCR; TCRdb stores just in-frame clones and leaves some out. The table includes hundreds of thousands of clones, roughly a sixth detected once. The specimen was naive CD4+ T cells from blood. Receptors originate from a man aged 18 to 29 in good health.

The chain couples TRBV7-2 to TRBJ2-1; D may be TRBD2 (6 bases). CDR3 length: 15 residues. V shed 2 bases and J shed 2 bases, with 10 bases lying between them. Germline lookup yields CDR1 SGHTA and CDR2 FQGNSA. Here the CDR3 DNA reads TGTGCCAGCAGCTTAAGAGGAGGGACCTACAATGAGCAGTTCTTC. Encoded protein: CASSLRGGTYNEQFF.

This clone was detected only a few times. The chain uses TRBV10-3 and TRBJ1-5; D not resolved. The germline V gene has CDR1 ENHRY and CDR2 SYGVKD. The V gene lost 2 bases and the J gene lost 5 bases, with 4 bases spanning the gap. This CDR3 has 12 amino acids. The CDR3 sequence is CAISETDQPQHF. CDR3 DNA sequence: TGTGCCATCAGTGAGACAGATCAGCCCCAGCATTTT.

The genes are TRBV9 and TRBJ2-3, with D possibly being TRBD1 (5 bases). Germline V gene data show CDR1 as SGDLS and CDR2 as YYNGEE. V was clipped by 4 bases and J by 4 bases, with 10 bases between them. The CDR3 contains 13 residues. This chain's CDR3 is CASSPRQSDTQYF. The DNA of the CDR3 is TGTGCCAGCAGCCCCCGACAGTCAGATACGCAGTATTTT.

The chain is built from TRBV9 and TRBJ2-1, with a possible D match to TRBD2 (9 bases). In germline, CDR1 is SGDLS, CDR2 YYNGEE. Trimming removed 7 bases from V and 9 bases from J, with 17 bases in between. This CDR3 is built from 13 residues. This chain's CDR3 is CASRASGTGEQFF. The CDR3, as DNA: TGTGCCAGCCGGGCTAGCGGGACAGGTGAGCAGTTCTTC. The full variable domain, in which reference TRBV9 and TRBJ2-1 provide the parts outside the CDR3, is DSGVTQTPKHLITATGQRVTLRCSPRSGDLSVYWYQQSLDQGLQFLIQYYNGEERAKGNILERFSAQQFPDLHSELNLSSLELGDSALYFCASRASGTGEQFFGPGTRLTVL.

A few counts support this clone. The chain joins TRBV7-9 to TRBJ2-6; no clear D. V lost 8 bases and J 0 bases, leaving 5 bases between the germline ends. There are 13 residues in the CDR3. Germline loops: CDR1 SEHNR, CDR2 FQNEAQ (reference sequence). CDR3 bases: TGTGCCAGCGTGAACTCTGGGGCCAACGTCCTGACTTTC. It is translated as CASVNSGANVLTF. Drawing the rest from reference TRBV7-9 and TRBJ2-6, the complete variable domain is DTGVSQNPRHKITKRGQNVTFRCDPISEHNRLYWYRQTLGQGPEFLTYFQNEAQLEKSRLLSDRFSAERPKGSFSTLEIQRTEQGDSAMYLCASVNSGANVLTFGAGSRLTVL.

CDR3 coding DNA: TGCAGCGCCCTGGGGGTCAGGGGGATCACTGAAGCTTTCTTT. It encodes CSALGVRGITEAFF. The V gene is TRBV29-1, the J gene TRBJ1-1; 7 positions match TRBD1. V shed 7 bases and J 4 bases; nucleotides not matched to a gene: 12. The germline V gene encodes CDR1 SQVTM and CDR2 ANQGSEA. The CDR3 covers 14 residues.

This chain joins TRBV21-1 and TRBJ2-1; the D segment call TRBD2 is taken from the table without a DNA check. TRBV21-1 is recorded as a pseudogene. This CDR3 is 21 amino acids long. The CDR3 nucleotides are TGTGCCAGCAGCAAAGTGCTCTGGACTAGCGGGAAGCCTACTACTTGTAATGAGCAGTTCTTC. This gives the protein CASSKVLWTSGKPTTCNEQFF.

This clone was observed a handful of times. The J gene is TRBJ2-6, the V gene TRBV4-3, with TRBD1 matching over 10 bases. CDR1 and CDR2 (germline): LGHNA, YSLEER. Trimming removed 1 base from V and 0 bases from J; junction bases left unmatched: 3. The CDR3 spans 18 residues. The CDR3 DNA follows: TGCGCCAGCAGCCAAGTTGGACAGGGGGTCTCTGGGGCCAACGTCCTGACTTTC. This encodes CASSQVGQGVSGANVLTF.

This clone was counted only a few times. CDR3 protein: CASRSDIYEQYF. The CDR3, as DNA: TGTGCCAGCAGGAGCGATATCTACGAGCAGTACTTC. V and J are TRBV2 and TRBJ2-7; D ambiguous. Deletions cut 6 bases from V and 3 bases from J, with 9 bases between. Germline V lookup: CDR1 SNHLY, CDR2 FYNNEI. The CDR3 is made up of 12 amino acids. Together with reference TRBV2 and TRBJ2-7, the CDR3 gives the full variable domain: EPEVTQTPSHQVTQMGQEVILRCVPISNHLYFYWYRQILGQKVEFLVSFYNNEISEKSEIFDDQFSVERPDGSNFTLKIRSTKLEDSAMYFCASRSDIYEQYFGPGTRLTVT.

This chain uses TRBV4-3 with TRBJ1-2; D is perhaps TRBD1 (6 bases). Looked up from germline, CDR1 is LGHNA and CDR2 is YSLEER. V was cut by 4 bases and J by 6 bases, with 9 bases left in between. The CDR3 is made up of 12 amino acids. The CDR3 nucleotides are TGCGCCAGCAGCCCCGGGGGGCATGGCTACACCTTC. Its protein is CASSPGGHGYTF.